This T cell receptor beta chain appears in the sequencing data of a study of blood T cells in healthy people across ages. General study results and limits: In the absence of known donor CMV status, changes in expanded clonotypes were possibly confounded.

With each sample, at least 6 micrograms of total RNA were extracted. This clonotype was counted between two and nine times. Its target is unknown. It was with a sample-barcoded 5' primer and a J-beta primer mix that a second PCR of roughly 7 to 12 cycles was run. TCRdb redid the calling of the 5' RACE reads with MiXCR, one entry per CDR3 protein. In the table there are more than 650,000 distinct CDR3 sequences, 50% to 65% of which are singletons. Germline V gene data show CDR1 as MNHEY and CDR2 as SMNVEV (reference sequence). Trimming took 2 bases from V and 14 from J, leaving 17 bases between them. The CDR3 extends over 13 amino acids.

Material for sequencing was blood. The rearrangement links TRBV27 to TRBJ2-3; D might be TRBD1 or TRBD2, each matching 6 bases. This TCR came from a man older than 75 in good health. The DNA for the CDR3 is TGTGCCAGCAGTTTAAGGGGGGCAGGATACGCGTATTTT. Translation: CASSLRGAGYAYF.